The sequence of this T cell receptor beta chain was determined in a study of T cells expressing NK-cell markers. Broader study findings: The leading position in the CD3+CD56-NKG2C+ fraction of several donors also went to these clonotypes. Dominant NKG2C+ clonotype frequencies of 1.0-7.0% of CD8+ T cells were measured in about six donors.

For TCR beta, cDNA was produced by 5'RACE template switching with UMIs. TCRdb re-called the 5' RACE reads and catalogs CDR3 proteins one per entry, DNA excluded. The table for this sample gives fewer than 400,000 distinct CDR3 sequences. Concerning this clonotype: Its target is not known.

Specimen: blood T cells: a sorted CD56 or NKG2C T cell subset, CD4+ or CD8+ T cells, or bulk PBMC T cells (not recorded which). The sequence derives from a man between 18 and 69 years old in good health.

CDR3 protein: CASSQDRARGEQYF. The chain recombines TRBV4-2 with TRBJ2-7; TCRdb picks TRBD2, but there is no DNA to check that call. Germline CDR1 and CDR2: LGHNA and YNFKEQ. CDR3 length: 14 residues.